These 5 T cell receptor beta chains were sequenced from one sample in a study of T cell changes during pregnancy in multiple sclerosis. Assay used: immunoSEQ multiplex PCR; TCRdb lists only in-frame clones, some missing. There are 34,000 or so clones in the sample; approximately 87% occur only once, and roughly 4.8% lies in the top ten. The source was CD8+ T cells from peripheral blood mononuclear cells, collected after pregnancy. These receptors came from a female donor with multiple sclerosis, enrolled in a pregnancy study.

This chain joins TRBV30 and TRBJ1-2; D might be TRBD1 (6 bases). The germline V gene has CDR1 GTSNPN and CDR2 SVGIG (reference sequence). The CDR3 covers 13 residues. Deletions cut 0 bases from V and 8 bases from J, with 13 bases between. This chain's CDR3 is CAWSVTGRGGYTF. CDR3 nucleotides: TGTGCCTGGAGTGTAACAGGGAGGGGAGGCTACACCTTC. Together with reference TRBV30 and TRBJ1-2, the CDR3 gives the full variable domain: SQTIHQWPATLVQPVGSPLSLECTVEGTSNPNLYWYRQAAGRGLQLLFYSVGIGQISSEVPQNLSASRPQDRQFILSSKKLLLSDSGFYLCAWSVTGRGGYTFGSGTRLTVV.

This chain's CDR3 is CASSQDPGYSGANVLTF. Here the CDR3 DNA reads TGCGCCAGCAGCCAAGATCCGGGGTACTCTGGGGCCAACGTCCTGACTTTC. The gene calls are TRBV4-3 and TRBJ2-6, with D possibly TRBD2 on 5 matching bases. The CDR3 consists of 17 residues. Germline CDR1 reads LGHNA; CDR2 reads YSLEER. V was clipped by 0 bases and J by 0 bases, with 9 bases between them.

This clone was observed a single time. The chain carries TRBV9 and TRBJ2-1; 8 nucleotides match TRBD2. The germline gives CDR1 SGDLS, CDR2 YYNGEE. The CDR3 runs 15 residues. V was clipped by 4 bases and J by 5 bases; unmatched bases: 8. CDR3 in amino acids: CASSSQRGGNNEQFF. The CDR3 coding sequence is TGTGCCAGCAGCTCTCAACGGGGGGGGAACAATGAGCAGTTCTTC.

The CDR3 coding sequence is TGCGCCAGCAAGATGTCCCGGCAGGGCTATAATTCACCCCTCCACTTT. Translation: CASKMSRQGYNSPLHF. The rearrangement links TRBV4-3 to TRBJ1-6, with D perhaps matching TRBD1 (5 bases). CDR1 is LGHNA, CDR2 YSLEER, per germline. Trimming stripped 7 bases from V and 3 bases from J, with 16 bases between. The CDR3 runs 16 residues.

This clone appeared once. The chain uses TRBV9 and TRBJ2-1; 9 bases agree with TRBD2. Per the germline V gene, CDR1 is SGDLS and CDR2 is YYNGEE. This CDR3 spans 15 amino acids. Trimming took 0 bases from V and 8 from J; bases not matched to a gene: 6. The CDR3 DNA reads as TGTGCCAGCAGCGTAGACTCGCGGGGGGGGGATGAGCAGTTCTTC. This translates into CASSVDSRGGDEQFF.